The 18 T cell receptor beta chains listed next were all sequenced from one sample in a study of cytomegalovirus exposure and HLA in healthy donors. It was with 60 Vbeta and 13 Jbeta primers that the PCR ran. Generated by immunoSEQ multiplex PCR, the TCRdb table keeps only in-frame clones and is missing some. This sample has roughly 190,000 clones, with approximately 78% found just once. Input material: PBMCs. The receptors stem from a woman aged 30 to 39 in good health and CMV-seropositive.

The chain uses TRBV5-4 and TRBJ2-1; tentatively, D is TRBD2 (6 bases). This CDR3 has 15 residues. The V end was cut by 7 bases, the J end by 4 bases, with 18 bases between. CDR1 is SGHNT, CDR2 YYREEE, per germline (reference sequence). The CDR3 reads CASQKTGDGYNEQFF. The CDR3 DNA reads TGTGCCAGCCAGAAAACGGGGGACGGTTACAATGAGCAGTTCTTC. The full variable domain, rest sourced from reference TRBV5-4 and TRBJ2-1, is ETGVTQSPTHLIKTRGQQVTLRCSSQSGHNTVSWYQQALGQGPQFIFQYYREEENGRGNFPPRFSGLQFPNYSSELNVNALELDDSALYLCASQKTGDGYNEQFFGPGTRLTVL.

The chain employs TRBV7-2 and TRBJ1-5; TRBD1 might be the D (6 bases). V shed 0 bases and J shed 4 bases, with 10 bases lying between them. Germline assignment: CDR1 SGHTA and CDR2 FQGNSA. The CDR3 extends over 15 amino acids. CDR3 residues: CASSLARGGNQPQHF. In nucleotides, the CDR3 is TGTGCCAGCAGCTTAGCGAGGGGGGGAAATCAGCCCCAGCATTTT.

V gene TRBV5-1 combines with J gene TRBJ2-1; 11 positions agree with TRBD2. Germline trimming cut 3 bases from V and 8 bases from J; bases unmatched to any gene: 7. The CDR3 length is 15 residues. Germline CDR1 is SGHRS and CDR2 is YFSETQ. CDR3 nucleotides: TGCGCCAGCAGCTCGACTAGCGGGAAGGGGGATGAGCAGTTCTTC. The encoded protein is CASSSTSGKGDEQFF.

This chain joins TRBV6-5 and TRBJ1-6; no clear D. Trimming removed 6 bases from V and 8 bases from J, with 8 bases in between. CDR1 is MNHEY, CDR2 SVGAGI, per germline. CDR3 length equals 12 residues. The CDR3: CASSLGHSPLHF. In DNA, the CDR3 is TGTGCCAGCAGCCTTGGGCATTCACCCCTCCACTTT.

The rearrangement joins TRBV28 to TRBJ1-6; the match to TRBD1 covers 7 bases. The J segment lost 8 bases and the V segment lost 5 bases, leaving 12 bases of the junction unmatched. Germline values: CDR1 MDHEN, CDR2 SYDVKM. The CDR3 extends over 16 amino acids. The CDR3 sequence is CASSPPGQEGDSPLHF. In DNA, the CDR3 is TGTGCCAGCAGTCCCCCCGGACAGGAGGGTGATTCACCCCTCCACTTT. Combining the CDR3 with reference TRBV28 and TRBJ1-6 gives the whole variable domain DVKVTQSSRYLVKRTGEKVFLECVQDMDHENMFWYRQDPGLGLRLIYFSYDVKMKEKGDIPEGYSVSREKKERFSLILESASTNQTSMYLCASSPPGQEGDSPLHFGNGTRLTVT.

The rearrangement joins TRBV30 to TRBJ2-3; TRBD1 agrees at 7 bases. The J segment lost 4 bases and the V segment lost 4 bases, leaving 8 bases of the junction unmatched. Germline assignment: CDR1 GTSNPN and CDR2 SVGIG (reference sequence). This CDR3 spans 14 amino acids. The DNA of the CDR3 is TGTGCCTGGAAAGCGACAGGGTTGGCAGATACGCAGTATTTT. It encodes CAWKATGLADTQYF.

The rearrangement uses TRBV7-9 and TRBJ2-2; D is undetermined. Germline-derived CDR1 and CDR2 are SEHNR and FQNEAQ (reference sequence). The ends were cut back, 5 bases at V and 4 bases at J, with 5 bases in the middle. The CDR3 consists of 12 residues. The CDR3: CASSVITGELFF. DNA of the CDR3: TGTGCCAGCAGCGTTATCACCGGGGAGCTGTTTTTT.

The chain is built from TRBV7-9 and TRBJ2-7; D is ambiguous. The germline gives CDR1 SEHNR, CDR2 FQNEAQ (reference sequence). The CDR3 is made up of 13 amino acids. V dropped 6 bases and J dropped 2 bases, with 11 bases sitting between them. The CDR3 here is CASRGASTYEQYF. CDR3 DNA: TGTGCCAGCAGGGGCGCCTCGACCTACGAGCAGTACTTC.

This rearrangement joins TRBV30 to TRBJ2-7, with 10 bases fitting TRBD1. Germline loops: CDR1 GTSNPN, CDR2 SVGIG (reference sequence). The CDR3 is 15 residues long. The ends lost 3 bases at V and 4 bases at J; junction bases unmatched: 9. The CDR3 sequence is CAWRRMWDRGYEQYF. CDR3 DNA: TGTGCCTGGAGGAGGATGTGGGACAGGGGATACGAGCAGTACTTC.

The chain links TRBV20-1 to TRBJ1-1; D unresolved. The V gene lost 6 bases and the J gene lost 2 bases, with 7 bases spanning the gap. Germline assignment: CDR1 DFQATT and CDR2 SNEGSKA (reference sequence). This CDR3 region has 11 residues. The CDR3 spells CSAELNTEAFF. DNA of the CDR3: TGCAGTGCCGAACTAAACACTGAAGCTTTCTTT.

The rearrangement joins TRBV4-1 to TRBJ2-1; D is possibly TRBD1 (5 bases). V was cut by 3 bases and J by 10 bases, with 10 bases left in between. In germline, CDR1 is MGHRA, CDR2 YSYEKL. The CDR3 covers 12 residues. The CDR3 reads CASSQGPWEQFF. The CDR3 bases are TGCGCCAGCAGCCAGGGGCCCTGGGAGCAGTTCTTC.

V is TRBV4-1 and J is TRBJ2-3, with D hard to call. Between the trimmed V and J ends, which lost 3 bases and 10 bases, there was a span of 17 bases. This CDR3 is 14 amino acids long. Germline V gives CDR1 MGHRA, CDR2 YSYEKL. The CDR3 sequence: CASSHKIYSGPQYF. Written as DNA, the CDR3 is TGCGCCAGCAGCCACAAGATTTATAGTGGGCCGCAGTATTTT.

The gene calls are TRBV4-2 and TRBJ1-3, with no clear D. CDR3 length equals 13 residues. V lost 3 bases and J 1 base, leaving 4 bases between the germline ends. In germline, CDR1 is LGHNA, CDR2 YNFKEQ. CDR3 in amino acids: CASSQYSGNTIYF. The CDR3 coding sequence is TGTGCCAGCAGCCAGTATTCTGGAAACACCATATATTTT.

There are a few counts of this clone. The chain employs TRBV4-1 and TRBJ1-2; 7 bases agree with TRBD1. Unmatched junction bases numbered 6, after V lost 1 base and J lost 4 bases. CDR3 length: 15 residues. The germline V gene encodes CDR1 MGHRA and CDR2 YSYEKL. The CDR3 spells CASSQALGTAYGYTF. CDR3 sequence (DNA): TGCGCCAGCAGCCAAGCCTTAGGGACAGCCTATGGCTACACCTTC.

This clone was counted a few times. The V and J genes are TRBV6-1 and TRBJ2-7, with 13 bases lining up with TRBD2. Germline V CDR1 and CDR2: MNHNS, SASEGT. The ends lost 5 bases at V and 1 base at J; junction bases unmatched: 2. The CDR3 consists of 15 residues. The CDR3 region is CASSRLAGGSYEQYF. CDR3 in DNA: TGTGCCAGCAGTAGACTAGCGGGAGGATCCTACGAGCAGTACTTC.

The J gene is TRBJ2-5, the V gene TRBV7-2, with a weak D call TRBD1 (6 bases). V lost 3 bases and J 4 bases, leaving 15 bases between the germline ends. The CDR3 runs to 15 residues. Germline CDR1 is SGHTA and CDR2 is FQGNSA. The CDR3 sequence is CASSLDRGVSETQYF. In DNA, the CDR3 is TGTGCCAGCAGCTTGGACAGAGGTGTTTCAGAGACCCAGTACTTC.

The count of this clone is one. The chain has TRBV2 and TRBJ2-3, with 8 bases matching TRBD1. Trimming took 5 bases from V and 6 from J; bases not matched to a gene: 4. In germline, CDR1 is SNHLY, CDR2 FYNNEI. The CDR3 has 13 residues. The CDR3: CASSYTGGDTQYF. CDR3 nucleotides: TGTGCCAGCAGTTATACAGGGGGTGATACGCAGTATTTT. Full variable domain (missing parts from reference TRBV2 and TRBJ2-3): EPEVTQTPSHQVTQMGQEVILRCVPISNHLYFYWYRQILGQKVEFLVSFYNNEISEKSEIFDDQFSVERPDGSNFTLKIRSTKLEDSAMYFCASSYTGGDTQYFGPGTRLTVL.

As for this clone: The junction departs from the called germline gene at one end, perhaps through a read error. The chain combines TRBV9 with TRBJ2-1, with 12 bases identical to TRBD1. Germline values: CDR1 SGDLS, CDR2 YYNGEE. This CDR3 contains 15 residues. The CDR3, as DNA: TGTGCCAGCAACGTAGAAGGGACAGGGGGCCGGGAGCAGTTCTTC. Its protein is CASNVEGTGGREQFF.